A single sample gave rise to the 5 T cell receptor beta chains below, sequenced in a study of blood T cell repertoires in COVID-19. Measured with immunoSEQ multiplex PCR; TCRdb has only the in-frame clones, and not every one. The sample carries roughly 290,000 clones, 90% recorded once. Material: PBMCs or T cells enriched from blood (not recorded which). The source of these receptors is a woman between 18 and 29 years old with acute COVID-19.

This rearrangement joins TRBV7-9 to TRBJ2-1; D remains ambiguous. In germline, CDR1 is SEHNR, CDR2 FQNEAQ (reference sequence). The CDR3 runs 12 residues. Trimming removed 4 bases from V and 7 bases from J, with 8 bases in between. The CDR3 here is CASSSSRNEQFF. In DNA, the CDR3 is TGTGCCAGCAGCTCTTCTAGGAATGAGCAGTTCTTC. The complete variable domain, with remaining parts taken from reference TRBV7-9 and TRBJ2-1, reads DTGVSQNPRHKITKRGQNVTFRCDPISEHNRLYWYRQTLGQGPEFLTYFQNEAQLEKSRLLSDRFSAERPKGSFSTLEIQRTEQGDSAMYLCASSSSRNEQFFGPGTRLTVL.

The V and J genes are TRBV7-8 and TRBJ2-7; the match to TRBD1 covers 7 bases. The CDR3 sequence is 14 residues long. Looked up from germline, CDR1 is SGHVS and CDR2 is FQNEAQ. V shed 2 bases and J 2 bases; nucleotides not matched to a gene: 3. The CDR3 nucleotides read TGTGCCAGCAGCTTACGACAGGGTCCCTACGAGCAGTACTTC. Translation gives CASSLRQGPYEQYF.

The rearrangement links TRBV19 to TRBJ2-3, with 7 bases fitting TRBD1. Germline CDR1 is LNHDA and CDR2 is SQIVND (reference sequence). V lost 6 bases and J lost 5; bases outside the gene matches: 5. The CDR3 contains 13 residues. The CDR3, as DNA: TGTGCCAGTAGCGCCGCAGGGGGAGATACGCAGTATTTT. Translation gives CASSAAGGDTQYF.

The rearrangement joins TRBV15 to TRBJ2-2, with 12 positions matching TRBD1. Germline V CDR1 and CDR2: LNHNV, YYDKDF (reference sequence). The CDR3 totals 15 residues. The junction had 3 bases not matched to a gene; V was cut back by 6 bases and J by 4 bases. The CDR3 loop reads CATSPGQGATGELFF. The CDR3 DNA sequence: TGTGCCACCAGTCCGGGACAGGGGGCCACCGGGGAGCTGTTTTTT.

The chain carries TRBV9 and TRBJ1-2, with unresolved D. The CDR3 loop spans 12 amino acids. Germline CDR1 and CDR2: SGDLS and YYNGEE. V was trimmed by 0 bases and J by 5 bases, leaving 5 bases between them. The chain's CDR3 is CASSVAAYGYTF. The CDR3 DNA sequence: TGTGCCAGCAGCGTAGCCGCGTATGGCTACACCTTC.